This T cell receptor (beta chain) was found in a study of T cell responses to AZD1222 COVID-19 vaccine. V gave up 5 bases and J gave up 2 bases; unmatched junction bases: 8. Germline loops: CDR1 SNHLY, CDR2 FYNNEI. The length of the CDR3 is 15 residues. TCRdb keeps only in-frame clones here, not all; method: immunoSEQ multiplex PCR. The repertoire holds approximately 150,000 clones, with 85% to 95% as singletons. This clonotype was sampled from an adult who had recovered from COVID-19. The V and J genes are TRBV2 and TRBJ1-1, with 7 nucleotides matching TRBD1. The sample consisted of peripheral blood, taken after recovery from COVID-19. The CDR3 is CASSLRGGDNTEAFF. Here the CDR3 DNA reads TGTGCCAGCAGTCTTCGAGGGGGCGACAACACTGAAGCTTTCTTT.